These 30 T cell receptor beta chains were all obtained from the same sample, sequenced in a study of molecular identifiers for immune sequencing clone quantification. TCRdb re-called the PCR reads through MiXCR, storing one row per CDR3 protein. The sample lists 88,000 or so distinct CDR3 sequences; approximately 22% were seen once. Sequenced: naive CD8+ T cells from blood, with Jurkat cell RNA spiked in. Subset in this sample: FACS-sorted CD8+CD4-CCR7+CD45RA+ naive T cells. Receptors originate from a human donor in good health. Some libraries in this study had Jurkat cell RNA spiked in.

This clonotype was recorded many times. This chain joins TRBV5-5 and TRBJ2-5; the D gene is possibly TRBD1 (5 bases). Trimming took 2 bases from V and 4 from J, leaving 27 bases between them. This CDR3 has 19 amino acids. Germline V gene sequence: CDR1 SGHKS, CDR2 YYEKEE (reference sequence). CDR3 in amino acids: CASSLDPPPMARRGETQYF. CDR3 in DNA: TGTGCCAGCAGCTTAGACCCTCCCCCCATGGCCCGAAGGGGAGAGACCCAGTACTTC.

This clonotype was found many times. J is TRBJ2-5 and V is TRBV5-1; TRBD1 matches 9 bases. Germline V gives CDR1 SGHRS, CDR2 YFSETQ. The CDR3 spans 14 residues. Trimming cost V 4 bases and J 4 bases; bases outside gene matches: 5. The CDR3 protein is CASSLGQGRETQYF. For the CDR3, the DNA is TGCGCCAGCAGCCTGGGACAGGGACGAGAGACCCAGTACTTC.

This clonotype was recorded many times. The CDR3 spells CASSLEAGDVFNEQFF. The CDR3 nucleotides read TGTGCCAGCAGCTTAGAGGCCGGGGACGTTTTCAATGAGCAGTTCTTC. The chain combines TRBV7-8 with TRBJ2-1; D may correspond to TRBD1 or TRBD2 (5 bases each). Germline CDR1 is SGHVS and CDR2 is FQNEAQ. Between the trimmed V and J ends, which lost 1 base and 6 bases, there was a span of 16 bases. The length of the CDR3 is 16 residues.

DNA for the CDR3: TGTGCCAGCAGTTACAGGGGGCACCTCCTCACAGATACGCAGTATTTT. Translating it yields CASSYRGHLLTDTQYF. The rearrangement joins TRBV6-2 or TRBV6-3 to TRBJ2-3; 7 bases fit TRBD1. CDR1 and CDR2 from the germline V gene are MNHEY and SVGEGT. The junction had 7 bases not matched to a gene; V was cut back by 2 bases and J by 2 bases. CDR3 length equals 16 residues.

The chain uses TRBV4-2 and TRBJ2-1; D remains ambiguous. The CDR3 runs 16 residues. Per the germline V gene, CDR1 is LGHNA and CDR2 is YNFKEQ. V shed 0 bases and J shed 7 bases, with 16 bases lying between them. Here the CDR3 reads CASSQEFLTLGNEQFF. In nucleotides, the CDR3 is TGTGCCAGCAGCCAAGAATTCCTTACTTTGGGGAATGAGCAGTTCTTC.

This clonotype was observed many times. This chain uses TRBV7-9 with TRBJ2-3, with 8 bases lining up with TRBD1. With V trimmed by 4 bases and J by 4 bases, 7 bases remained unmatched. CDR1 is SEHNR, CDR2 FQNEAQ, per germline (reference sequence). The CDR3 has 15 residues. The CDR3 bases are TGTGCCAGCAGCTCCCGGGACAGGTCGGCAGATACGCAGTATTTT. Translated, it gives CASSSRDRSADTQYF.

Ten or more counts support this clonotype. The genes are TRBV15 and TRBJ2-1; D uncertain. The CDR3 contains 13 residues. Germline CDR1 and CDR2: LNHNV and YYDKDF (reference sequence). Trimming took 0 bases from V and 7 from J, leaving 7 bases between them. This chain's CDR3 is CATSRDEGNEQFF. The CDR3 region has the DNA TGTGCCACCAGCAGAGATGAAGGGAATGAGCAGTTCTTC.

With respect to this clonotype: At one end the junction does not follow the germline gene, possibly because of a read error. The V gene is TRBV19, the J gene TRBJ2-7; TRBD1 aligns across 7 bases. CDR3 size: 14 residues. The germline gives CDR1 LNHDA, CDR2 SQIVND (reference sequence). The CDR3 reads CTSSSSGGDYEQYF. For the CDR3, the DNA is TGTACCAGTAGTTCGTCAGGGGGTGACTACGAGCAGTACTTC.

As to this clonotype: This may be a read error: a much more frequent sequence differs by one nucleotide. The chain's CDR3 is CASSLRASPNTAAFF. The CDR3 DNA follows: TGCGCCAGCAGCCTGCGGGCCAGCCCGAACACTGCAGCTTTCTTT. The genes are TRBV4-1 and TRBJ1-1, with D uncertain. The CDR3 contains 15 residues. The germline gives CDR1 MGHRA, CDR2 YSYEKL.

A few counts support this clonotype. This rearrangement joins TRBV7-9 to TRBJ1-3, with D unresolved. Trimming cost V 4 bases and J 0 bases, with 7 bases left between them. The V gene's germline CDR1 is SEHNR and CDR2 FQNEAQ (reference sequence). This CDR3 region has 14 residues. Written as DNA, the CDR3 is TGTGCCAGCAGCTCCGGCAGCTCTGGAAACACCATATATTTT. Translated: CASSSGSSGNTIYF.

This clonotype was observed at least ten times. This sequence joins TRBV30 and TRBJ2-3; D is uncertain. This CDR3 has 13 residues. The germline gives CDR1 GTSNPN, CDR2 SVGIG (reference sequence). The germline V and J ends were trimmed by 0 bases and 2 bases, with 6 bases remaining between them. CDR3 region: CAWSVVDTDTQYF. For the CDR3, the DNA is TGTGCCTGGAGTGTGGTAGACACAGATACGCAGTATTTT.

For the CDR3, the DNA is TGCAGTGCTAGACCCTCATCGCTGCCCTACAATGAGCAGTTCTTC. Translated, it gives CSARPSSLPYNEQFF. The genes are TRBV20-1 and TRBJ2-1, with D unresolved. This CDR3 has 15 residues. V lost 2 bases and J lost 2, with 13 bases in between. CDR1 and CDR2 from the germline V gene are DFQATT and SNEGSKA (reference sequence).

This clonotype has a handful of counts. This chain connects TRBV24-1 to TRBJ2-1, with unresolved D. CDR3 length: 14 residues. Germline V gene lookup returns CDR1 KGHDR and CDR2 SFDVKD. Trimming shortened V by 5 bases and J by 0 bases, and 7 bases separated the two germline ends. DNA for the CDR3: TGTGCCACCAGTGGTGATAGCTCCTACAATGAGCAGTTCTTC. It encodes CATSGDSSYNEQFF.

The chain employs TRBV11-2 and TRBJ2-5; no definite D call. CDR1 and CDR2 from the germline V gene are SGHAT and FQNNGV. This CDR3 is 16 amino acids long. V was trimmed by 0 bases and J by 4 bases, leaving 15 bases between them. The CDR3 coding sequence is TGTGCCAGCAGCTTAGAGTTTATAAGCAACCTAGAGACCCAGTACTTC. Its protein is CASSLEFISNLETQYF. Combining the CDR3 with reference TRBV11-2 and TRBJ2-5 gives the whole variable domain EAGVAQSPRYKIIEKRQSVAFWCNPISGHATLYWYQQILGQGPKLLIQFQNNGVVDDSQLPKDRFSAERLKGVDSTLKIQPAKLEDSAVYLCASSLEFISNLETQYFGPGTRLLVL.

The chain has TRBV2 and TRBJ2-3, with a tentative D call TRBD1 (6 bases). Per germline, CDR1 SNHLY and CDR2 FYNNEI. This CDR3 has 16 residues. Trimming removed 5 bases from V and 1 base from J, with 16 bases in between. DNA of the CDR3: TGTGCCAGCAGTCCATTGGACAGTAGCGGCACAGATACGCAGTATTTT. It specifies CASSPLDSSGTDTQYF.

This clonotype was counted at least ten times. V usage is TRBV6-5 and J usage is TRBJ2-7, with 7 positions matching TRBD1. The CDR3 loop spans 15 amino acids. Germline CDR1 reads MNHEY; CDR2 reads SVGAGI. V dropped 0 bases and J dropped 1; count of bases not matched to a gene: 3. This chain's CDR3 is CASSYSIQGSYEQYF. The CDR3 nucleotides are TGTGCCAGCAGTTACTCGATACAGGGGTCCTACGAGCAGTACTTC.

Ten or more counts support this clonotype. The CDR3: CATSRRSSYEQYF. CDR3 nucleotides: TGTGCCACCAGCAGAAGGTCCTCCTACGAGCAGTACTTC. The chain recombines TRBV15 with TRBJ2-7; D unresolved. CDR3 length equals 13 residues. V lost 2 bases and J lost 0, with 5 bases in between. CDR1 and CDR2 from the germline V gene are LNHNV and YYDKDF (reference sequence).

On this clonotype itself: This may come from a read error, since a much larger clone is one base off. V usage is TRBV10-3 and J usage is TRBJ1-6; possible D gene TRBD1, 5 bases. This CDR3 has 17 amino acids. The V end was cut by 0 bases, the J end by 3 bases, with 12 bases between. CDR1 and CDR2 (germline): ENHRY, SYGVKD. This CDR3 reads CAISESGQWRYNSPLHF. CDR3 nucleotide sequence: TGTGCCATCAGTGAGTCGGGGCAGTGGCGCTATAATTCACCCCTCCACTTT.

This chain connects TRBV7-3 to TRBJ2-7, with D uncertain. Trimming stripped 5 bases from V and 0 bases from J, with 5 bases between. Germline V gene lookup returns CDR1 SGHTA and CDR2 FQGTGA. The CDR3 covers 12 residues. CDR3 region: CASSHISYEQYF. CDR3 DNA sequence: TGTGCCAGCAGCCACATCTCCTACGAGCAGTACTTC.

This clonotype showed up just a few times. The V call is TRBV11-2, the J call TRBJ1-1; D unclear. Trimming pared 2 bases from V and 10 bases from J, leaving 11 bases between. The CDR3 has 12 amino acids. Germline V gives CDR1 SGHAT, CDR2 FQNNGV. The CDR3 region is CASSLLGAGAFF. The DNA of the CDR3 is TGTGCCAGCAGCTTACTGGGTGCAGGAGCTTTCTTT.

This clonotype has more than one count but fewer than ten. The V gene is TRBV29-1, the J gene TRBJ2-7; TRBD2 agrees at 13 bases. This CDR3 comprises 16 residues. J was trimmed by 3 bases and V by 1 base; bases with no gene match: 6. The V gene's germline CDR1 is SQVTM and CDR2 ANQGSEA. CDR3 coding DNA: TGCAGCGTTGAAGGAGGGACTAGCGGGAAACACTACGAGCAGTACTTC. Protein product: CSVEGGTSGKHYEQYF.

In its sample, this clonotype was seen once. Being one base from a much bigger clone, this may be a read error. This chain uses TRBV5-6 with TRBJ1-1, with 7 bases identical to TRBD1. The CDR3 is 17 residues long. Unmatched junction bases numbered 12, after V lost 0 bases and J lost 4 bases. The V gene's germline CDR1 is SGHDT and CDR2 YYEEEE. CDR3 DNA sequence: TGTGCCAGCAGCTTGGCTTCGGAGGGGGCGTTGAGCACTGAAGCTTTCTTT. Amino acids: CASSLASEGALSTEAFF.

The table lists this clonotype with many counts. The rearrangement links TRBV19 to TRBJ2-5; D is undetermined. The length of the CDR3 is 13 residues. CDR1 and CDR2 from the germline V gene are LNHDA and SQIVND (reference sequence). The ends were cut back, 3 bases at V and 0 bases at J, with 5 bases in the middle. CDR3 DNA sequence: TGTGCCAGTAGTATCGGGCACCAAGAGACCCAGTACTTC. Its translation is CASSIGHQETQYF.

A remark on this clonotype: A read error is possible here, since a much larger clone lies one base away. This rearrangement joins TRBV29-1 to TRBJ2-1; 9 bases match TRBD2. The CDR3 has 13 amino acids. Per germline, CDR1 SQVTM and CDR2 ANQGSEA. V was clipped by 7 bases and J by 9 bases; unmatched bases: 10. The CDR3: CSALGLAPGEQFF. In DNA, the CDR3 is TGCAGCGCCCTGGGACTAGCTCCTGGTGAGCAGTTCTTC.

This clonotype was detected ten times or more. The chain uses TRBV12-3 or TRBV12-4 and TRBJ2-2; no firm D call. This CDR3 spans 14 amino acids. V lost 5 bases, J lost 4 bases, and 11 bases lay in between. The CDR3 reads CASSPPGATGELFF. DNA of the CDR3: TGTGCCAGCAGTCCCCCCGGAGCCACCGGGGAGCTGTTTTTT.

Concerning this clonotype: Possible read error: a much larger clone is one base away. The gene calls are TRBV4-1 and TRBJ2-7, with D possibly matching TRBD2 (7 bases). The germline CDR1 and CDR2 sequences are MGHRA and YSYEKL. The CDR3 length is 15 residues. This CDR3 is CAGSISGGLAYEQYF. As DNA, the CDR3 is TGCGCCGGCAGCATATCGGGGGGCTTGGCCTACGAGCAGTACTTC.

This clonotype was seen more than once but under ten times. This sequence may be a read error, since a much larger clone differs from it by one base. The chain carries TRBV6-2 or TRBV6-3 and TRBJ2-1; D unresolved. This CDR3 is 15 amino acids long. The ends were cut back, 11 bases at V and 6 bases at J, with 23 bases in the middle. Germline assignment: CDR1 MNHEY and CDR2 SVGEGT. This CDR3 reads CAGEPERRRINEQFF. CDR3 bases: TGTGCCGGCGAACCTGAACGTCGGAGAATCAATGAGCAGTTCTTC.

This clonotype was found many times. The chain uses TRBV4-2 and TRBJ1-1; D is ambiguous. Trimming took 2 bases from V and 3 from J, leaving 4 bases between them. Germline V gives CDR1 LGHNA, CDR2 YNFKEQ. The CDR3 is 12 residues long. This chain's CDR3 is CASSQTYTEAFF. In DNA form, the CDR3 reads TGTGCCAGCAGCCAAACTTACACTGAAGCTTTCTTT.

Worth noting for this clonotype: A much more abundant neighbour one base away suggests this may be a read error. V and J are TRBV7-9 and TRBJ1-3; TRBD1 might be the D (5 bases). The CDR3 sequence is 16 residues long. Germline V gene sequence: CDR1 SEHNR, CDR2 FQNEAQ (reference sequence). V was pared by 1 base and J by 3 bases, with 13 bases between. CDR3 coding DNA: TGTGCCAGCAGCTTAGTCGTTCGGGGGATTGGAAACACCATATATTTT. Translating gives CASSLVVRGIGNTIYF.

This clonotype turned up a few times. This CDR3 is CASSFRSSYEQYF. As DNA, the CDR3 is TGTGCCAGCAGCTTCAGGAGTTCCTACGAGCAGTACTTC. The V gene is TRBV5-4, the J gene TRBJ2-7; D unresolved. The germline CDR1 and CDR2 sequences are SGHNT and YYREEE (reference sequence). V shed 2 bases and J shed 1 base, with 7 bases lying between them. The CDR3 has 13 amino acids.